Following are 32 T cell receptor beta chains from one sample sequenced in a study of blood T cell repertoires in COVID-19. Data came from immunoSEQ multiplex PCR; TCRdb stores just in-frame clones and leaves some out. The data hold around 250,000 clones, with 70% to 90% observed a single time. The sequencing input was PBMCs or T cells enriched from blood (not recorded which). Receptor source: a woman aged 45-65 years who had recovered from COVID-19.

The chain combines TRBV9 with TRBJ2-5; 9 bases align to TRBD2. Per the germline V gene, CDR1 is SGDLS and CDR2 is YYNGEE. The V and J ends lost 0 bases and 4 bases, in that order; junction bases with no gene match: 4. The CDR3 covers 15 residues. CDR3 sequence: CASSVGAGGIETQYF. DNA of the CDR3: TGTGCCAGCAGCGTAGGGGCGGGAGGGATAGAGACCCAGTACTTC.

Here the CDR3 DNA reads TGTGCCAGCAGTGGTACTTGGCAGGGGAATGAAAAACTGTTTTTT. It yields the protein CASSGTWQGNEKLFF. The chain couples TRBV27 to TRBJ1-4, with TRBD1 as a possible D gene (6 bases). Trimming left V 5 bases short and J 5 bases short, with 15 bases between. Germline assignment: CDR1 MNHEY and CDR2 SMNVEV (reference sequence). The CDR3 length is 15 residues.

V is TRBV18 and J is TRBJ1-1, with D tentatively TRBD1 (6 bases). V was shortened by 4 bases and J by 3 bases, with 12 bases between the two germline ends. The CDR3 runs to 14 residues. The germline CDR1 and CDR2 sequences are KGHSH and LQKENI. This CDR3 reads CASSRGDKDTEAFF. The CDR3 nucleotides read TGTGCCAGCTCACGAGGGGACAAAGACACTGAAGCTTTCTTT.

The V gene is TRBV20-1, the J gene TRBJ2-7, with D possibly matching TRBD2 (5 bases). CDR3 length: 13 residues. Germline V lookup: CDR1 DFQATT, CDR2 SNEGSKA (reference sequence). V gave up 3 bases and J gave up 2 bases, with 11 bases separating them. DNA for the CDR3: TGCAGTGCTAGTCTCGGGGTTACCTACGAGCAGTACTTC. It yields the protein CSASLGVTYEQYF.

This clone was seen once. The rearrangement links TRBV15 to TRBJ2-1; D perhaps matches TRBD2 (5 bases). CDR1 is LNHNV, CDR2 YYDKDF, per germline (reference sequence). V was cut by 5 bases and J by 6 bases, with 17 bases left in between. The CDR3 consists of 15 residues. For the CDR3, the DNA is TGTGCCACCAGCGGTAGGTCCTCGACTACCAATGAGCAGTTCTTC. This encodes CATSGRSSTTNEQFF.

The rearrangement uses TRBV19 and TRBJ1-2; no clear D gene. Germline V gene data show CDR1 as LNHDA and CDR2 as SQIVND (reference sequence). V was cut by 1 base and J by 3 bases, with 9 bases left in between. The CDR3 consists of 14 residues. CDR3 sequence: CASSIGPMDYGYTF. The CDR3 DNA reads TGTGCCAGTAGTATAGGGCCCATGGACTATGGCTACACCTTC.

The V gene is TRBV5-8, the J gene TRBJ1-2; D gene uncertain. V lost 2 bases, J lost 2 bases, and 13 bases lay in between. Looked up from germline, CDR1 is SGHTS and CDR2 is YDEGEE. The CDR3 consists of 15 residues. CDR3 DNA: TGTGCCAGCAGCTTTCTGCAGAAGAGGAACTATGGCTACACCTTC. Its translation: CASSFLQKRNYGYTF.

This clone was seen only once. The chain couples TRBV28 to TRBJ2-3; no firm D call. The ends were cut back, 3 bases at V and 7 bases at J, with 8 bases in the middle. Germline CDR1 and CDR2: MDHEN and SYDVKM. The CDR3 is 12 amino acids. The CDR3 protein is CASSLGVYTQYF. CDR3 DNA: TGTGCCAGCAGTTTGGGCGTGTATACGCAGTATTTT.

This chain links TRBV29-1 with TRBJ1-2, with a tentative D call TRBD1 (6 bases). V was clipped by 8 bases and J by 3 bases, with 19 bases between them. Germline-derived CDR1 and CDR2 are SQVTM and ANQGSEA. This CDR3 comprises 14 residues. This CDR3 reads CSFSNRVGDYGYTF. For the CDR3, the DNA is TGCAGCTTCTCAAACAGGGTAGGGGACTATGGCTACACCTTC.

The V and J genes are TRBV14 and TRBJ1-5; TRBD1 might be the D (5 bases). Germline CDR1 reads SGHDN; CDR2 reads FVKESK. V lost 2 bases to trimming and J lost 6 bases, with 11 bases between them. The CDR3 spans 14 residues. CDR3 in DNA: TGTGCCAGCAGCCAACTAGGGGTCGGTCAGCCCCAGCATTTT. Protein product: CASSQLGVGQPQHF.

V gene TRBV18 combines with J gene TRBJ2-3, with D possibly being TRBD2 (6 bases). The CDR3 totals 16 residues. Trimming took off 3 bases at V and 1 base at J, with 14 bases between the two ends. CDR1 and CDR2 from the germline V gene are KGHSH and LQKENI. The CDR3 DNA reads TGTGCCAGCTCACCTCTCGTCGGGGAGGGCACAGATACGCAGTATTTT. It encodes CASSPLVGEGTDTQYF.

This clone was detected a few times. The chain couples TRBV7-6 to TRBJ2-2; TRBD1 aligns across 9 bases. The V segment lost 1 base and the J segment 4 bases; nucleotides outside the gene matches: 7. Germline V gives CDR1 SGHVS, CDR2 FNYEAQ. There are 17 residues in the CDR3. The CDR3 is CASSLGAGQGTTGELFF. The CDR3, as DNA: TGTGCCAGCAGCTTAGGAGCGGGACAGGGAACCACCGGGGAGCTGTTTTTT.

CDR3 loop: CATSDSTSGRKDTQYF. The CDR3 DNA reads as TGTGCCACCAGTGACTCGACTAGCGGGAGGAAAGATACGCAGTATTTT. The V call is TRBV24-1, the J call TRBJ2-3; 13 nucleotides match TRBD2. Trimming took 4 bases from V and 5 from J; bases not matched to a gene: 5. Germline V lookup: CDR1 KGHDR, CDR2 SFDVKD. The CDR3 contains 16 residues.

CDR3 nucleotides: TGTGCCAGCAGCGTTTGGGGGCAGGGACAGGAAAAACTGTTTTTT. This encodes CASSVWGQGQEKLFF. The gene calls are TRBV9 and TRBJ1-4, with TRBD1 identical over 7 bases. Germline values: CDR1 SGDLS, CDR2 YYNGEE. The CDR3 is 15 residues long. With 2 bases clipped from V and 8 bases from J, the junction kept 9 bases outside the gene matches.

The chain has TRBV27 and TRBJ1-5; D unresolved. Trimming removed 2 bases from V and 4 bases from J, with 21 bases in between. CDR3 length: 18 amino acids. Germline CDR1 MNHEY, CDR2 SMNVEV (reference sequence). The CDR3 nucleotides are TGTGCCAGCAGTTTAAGAGGGTCGAGGTCGCGCACGAATCAGCCCCAGCATTTT. It translates to CASSLRGSRSRTNQPQHF.

This rearrangement joins TRBV27 to TRBJ1-1, with TRBD1 matching over 8 bases. The J segment lost 0 bases and the V segment lost 6 bases, leaving 9 bases of the junction unmatched. The germline gives CDR1 MNHEY, CDR2 SMNVEV (reference sequence). CDR3 length equals 16 residues. For the CDR3, the DNA is TGTGCCAGCAGGGACAGGGAGGGTTCCATGAACACTGAAGCTTTCTTT. Protein sequence: CASRDREGSMNTEAFF.

The chain has TRBV14 and TRBJ2-3, with 9 bases identical to TRBD1. Looked up from germline, CDR1 is SGHDN and CDR2 is FVKESK. The ends lost 4 bases at V and 3 bases at J; junction bases unmatched: 8. The CDR3 is made up of 16 amino acids. CDR3: CASSLRGTGITDTQYF. The CDR3, as DNA: TGTGCCAGCAGCCTCAGGGGGACAGGGATAACAGATACGCAGTATTTT.

V is TRBV15 and J is TRBJ1-2; D is possibly TRBD1 (6 bases). V lost 5 bases, J lost 3 bases, and 13 bases lay in between. This CDR3 has 14 amino acids. Germline V gene lookup returns CDR1 LNHNV and CDR2 YYDKDF (reference sequence). The CDR3 DNA is TGTGCCACCAGCCCAGGGGCGACCGACTATGGCTACACCTTC. Protein: CATSPGATDYGYTF.

The rearrangement joins TRBV2 to TRBJ1-2; D gene ambiguous. Trimming shortened V by 8 bases and J by 5 bases, and 12 bases separated the two germline ends. CDR1 SNHLY and CDR2 FYNNEI come from the germline V gene. The CDR3 totals 12 residues. The CDR3 here is CASSSYGYGYTF. DNA for the CDR3: TGTGCCAGCTCGAGTTATGGTTATGGCTACACCTTC.

The chain uses TRBV19 and TRBJ1-2; TRBD1 is a possible D gene (6 bases). Germline assignment: CDR1 LNHDA and CDR2 SQIVND (reference sequence). CDR3 size: 13 residues. V was cut by 1 base and J by 4 bases, with 7 bases left in between. This CDR3 is CASSIVQGYGYTF. The CDR3 DNA reads TGTGCCAGTAGTATAGTACAGGGCTATGGCTACACCTTC.

CDR3 sequence: CASSSRSSYEQYF. As DNA, the CDR3 is TGTGCCAGCAGCTCAAGGAGCTCCTACGAGCAGTACTTC. The J gene is TRBJ2-7, the V gene TRBV13; the D is unclear. V lost 4 bases, J lost 0 bases, and 7 bases lay in between. Germline V lookup: CDR1 PRHDT, CDR2 FYEKMQ (reference sequence). The length of the CDR3 is 13 residues.

The rearrangement links TRBV19 to TRBJ1-1; 7 nucleotides align to TRBD1. Germline CDR1 reads LNHDA; CDR2 reads SQIVND (reference sequence). After removal of 3 bases from V and 4 bases from J, the junction contained 8 bases not matched to a gene. There are 15 residues in the CDR3. The CDR3 loop is CASSIMTGRRTEAFF. DNA of the CDR3: TGTGCCAGTAGTATCATGACAGGGCGGCGCACTGAAGCTTTCTTT.

This chain uses TRBV28 with TRBJ1-6; a weak D match, TRBD1 (5 bases). The V gene's germline CDR1 is MDHEN and CDR2 SYDVKM. Trimming shortened V by 5 bases and J by 7 bases, and 18 bases separated the two germline ends. The CDR3 is made up of 16 amino acids. CDR3: CASSTVIDSPNSPLHF. DNA for the CDR3: TGTGCCAGCAGTACCGTTATCGACAGCCCCAATTCACCCCTCCACTTT.

This sequence joins TRBV7-3 and TRBJ2-2; 12 bases are a match to TRBD2. This CDR3 has 22 residues. Germline V CDR1 and CDR2: SGHTA, FQGTGA. The V segment lost 4 bases and the J segment 0 bases; nucleotides outside the gene matches: 18. CDR3 loop: CASSSGRAASGRAAPNTGELFF. The CDR3 coding sequence is TGTGCCAGCAGCTCAGGGCGGGCCGCTAGCGGGAGGGCTGCTCCGAACACCGGGGAGCTGTTTTTT.

The chain combines TRBV3-1 (or the pseudogene TRBV3-2) with TRBJ1-2; the D is unclear. Trimming removed 1 base from V and 1 base from J, with 13 bases in between. The length of the CDR3 is 16 residues. Germline lookup yields CDR1 LGHDT and CDR2 YNNKEL (reference sequence). The CDR3: CASSQVYREDNYGYTF. DNA of the CDR3: TGTGCCAGCAGCCAAGTGTATAGGGAGGATAACTATGGCTACACCTTC.

This clone has just a few counts. This rearrangement joins TRBV6-5 to TRBJ1-4; TRBD1 matches at 7 bases. Trimming removed 6 bases from V and 6 bases from J; junction bases left unmatched: 7. From germline, CDR1 is MNHEY and CDR2 SVGAGI. CDR3 length: 14 residues. CDR3 protein: CASSSGTDDEKLFF. The CDR3 DNA sequence: TGTGCCAGCAGCTCCGGGACAGATGATGAAAAACTGTTTTTT.

The count of this clone is one. The rearrangement uses TRBV2 and TRBJ1-3, with no clear D. This CDR3 has 14 residues. Germline V gene lookup returns CDR1 SNHLY and CDR2 FYNNEI. The V gene lost 3 bases and the J gene lost 2 bases, with 8 bases spanning the gap. The CDR3 is CASSEGRAGNTIYF. CDR3 bases: TGTGCCAGCAGTGAGGGCAGAGCTGGAAACACCATATATTTT.

This chain connects TRBV28 to TRBJ2-7; no clear D gene. The germline V gene has CDR1 MDHEN and CDR2 SYDVKM. This CDR3 is built from 14 residues. V lost 2 bases, J lost 6 bases, and 14 bases lay in between. CDR3 amino acids: CASSLMAGFFEQYF. CDR3 DNA: TGTGCCAGCAGTTTAATGGCAGGATTCTTCGAGCAGTACTTC.

The J gene is TRBJ2-3, the V gene TRBV5-1; a weak D match, TRBD2 (7 bases). With 5 bases removed from V and 4 bases from J, the gap between germline ends came to 17 bases. Germline V gene data show CDR1 as SGHRS and CDR2 as YFSETQ. CDR3 length: 15 amino acids. This CDR3 is CASRGEGHPADTQYF. The CDR3 DNA reads as TGCGCCAGCAGGGGGGAGGGACACCCGGCAGATACGCAGTATTTT.

The V call is TRBV18, the J call TRBJ1-2; perhaps TRBD1 as D (6 bases). Germline CDR1 is KGHSH and CDR2 is LQKENI. V dropped 6 bases and J dropped 8 bases, with 19 bases sitting between them. The CDR3 loop spans 14 amino acids. Here the CDR3 DNA reads TGTGCCAGCTCTTTGAGGACAGTCGAGGAGGGCTACACCTTC. Its protein is CASSLRTVEEGYTF.

The chain links TRBV28 to TRBJ2-7; 10 nucleotides line up with TRBD1. V lost 3 bases, J lost 3 bases, and 8 bases stayed unmatched. The CDR3 has 16 residues. The germline gives CDR1 MDHEN, CDR2 SYDVKM. CDR3 amino acids: CASSFPGQGSRYEQYF. CDR3 sequence (DNA): TGTGCCAGCAGTTTCCCGGGACAGGGGTCTCGCTACGAGCAGTACTTC.

V and J are TRBV5-1 and TRBJ2-1; a possible D gene is TRBD2 (6 bases). Per germline, CDR1 SGHRS and CDR2 YFSETQ. The CDR3 sequence is 13 residues long. Trimming pared 5 bases from V and 9 bases from J, leaving 15 bases between. In nucleotides, the CDR3 is TGCGCCAGCAGTTTAGGTTCCGGGAGTGAGCAGTTCTTC. It is translated as CASSLGSGSEQFF.